A selection of T cell receptor beta chains follows, all from one sample in a study of blood T cell repertoires in COVID-19. The method was immunoSEQ multiplex PCR; TCRdb's version includes in-frame clones alone and lacks a portion of them. The sample has about 400,000 clones, more than 75% seen once. Sequenced sample: PBMCs or T cells enriched from blood (not recorded which). The receptors come from a woman under 40 who had recovered from COVID-19. Each CDR3 is given with its conserved first and last residue. The D gene is left open where the match is weak. The size field is filled for only some rows; it gives once, few, many or a size class.

V	length	size	D	J	DNA	CDR3
TRBV7-2	19	few	TRBD2	TRBJ2-2	TGTGCCAGCAGCTTAGAGCTGTGGGGACTAGCGACGAACACCGGGGAGCTGTTTTTT	CASSLELWGLATNTGELFF
TRBV5-5	14	NA	TRBD1	TRBJ1-1	TGTGCCAGCAGCTTAGGGGGCATCAACACTGAAGCTTTCTTT	CASSLGGINTEAFF
TRBV7-8	14	NA	TRBD2	TRBJ2-7	TGTGCCAGCACGAGGACTAGCCTGTCCTACGAGCAGTACTTC	CASTRTSLSYEQYF
TRBV5-1	15	NA	TRBD1	TRBJ1-1	TGCGCCAGCAGCTTGGCTGGACAGGGAACGGGTGAAGCTTTCTTT	CASSLAGQGTGEAFF
TRBV4-1	15	NA	TRBD1	TRBJ1-2	TGCGCCAGCAGCCAAGCTTGGACAGGGCCCAGCGGCTACACCTTC	CASSQAWTGPSGYTF
TRBV24-1	18	once	TRBD2	TRBJ2-3	TGTGCCACCAGTGACTGGGGACTAGCGGGAGATTTCGCAGATACGCAGTATTTT	CATSDWGLAGDFADTQYF
TRBV5-4	13	NA	NA	TRBJ2-3	TGTGCCAGCAGCCGGGATCCGTCCGATACGCAGTATTTT	CASSRDPSDTQYF
TRBV2	12	NA	TRBD1	TRBJ1-4	TGTGCCACGGGACAGCCCAATGAAAAACTGTTTTTT	CATGQPNEKLFF
TRBV30	14	NA	TRBD2	TRBJ2-7	TGTGCCTCCGGACTAGCGGGGGGTTCCTACGAGCAGTACTTC	CASGLAGGSYEQYF
TRBV30	13	NA	TRBD1	TRBJ1-2	TGTGCCTGGAGTGATGGACAGGGCTATGGCTACACCTTC	CAWSDGQGYGYTF
TRBV5-1	12	NA	TRBD1	TRBJ2-7	TGCGCCAGCAGCTTACAGGGGAACGAGCAGTACTTC	CASSLQGNEQYF
TRBV5-5	12	NA	NA	TRBJ2-1	TGTGCCAGCAGCTTCACCTACAATGAGCAGTTCTTC	CASSFTYNEQFF
TRBV5-1	17	once	NA	TRBJ2-4	TGCGCCAGCAGCCTATCGGACTACAGTAGGGCCAAAAACATTCAGTACTTC	CASSLSDYSRAKNIQYF
TRBV7-6	12	NA	NA	TRBJ2-3	TGTGCCAGCAGCGAAGGGGCAGATACGCAGTATTTT	CASSEGADTQYF
TRBV19	11	NA	NA	TRBJ2-2	TGTGCCAGCAGGAACACCGGGGAGCTGTTTTTT	CASRNTGELFF
TRBV29-1	13	NA	NA	TRBJ1-1	TGCAGCGTTGCGCAGGGAGGGAACACTGAAGCTTTCTTT	CSVAQGGNTEAFF
TRBV4-1	13	once	NA	TRBJ1-1	TGCGCCAGCAGCCTAAAGATAGGGGCTGAAGCTTTCTTT	CASSLKIGAEAFF
TRBV19	13	NA	TRBD2	TRBJ2-3	TGTGCCAGTAGGGGGAGCGGGGTGGATACGCAGTATTTT	CASRGSGVDTQYF
TRBV6-5	15	NA	NA	TRBJ1-5	TGTGCCAGCAGTTATGAAGTCGGGAGTAGTCAGCCCCAGCATTTT	CASSYEVGSSQPQHF
TRBV2	14	once	TRBD2	TRBJ2-2	TGTGCCAGCAAGACGGCGGGGGTTACCGGGGAGCTGTTTTTT	CASKTAGVTGELFF
TRBV7-8	11	NA	NA	TRBJ1-2	TGTGCCAGCAGCTTCCCAGGCGGCTACACCTTC	CASSFPGGYTF
TRBV30	14	NA	NA	TRBJ2-1	TGTGCCTGGAGTGCGACCAGGGTGGGGAATGAGCAGTTCTTC	CAWSATRVGNEQFF
TRBV12-3/TRBV12-4	13	NA	NA	TRBJ1-3	TGTGCCAGCAGTTCGGACAGTGGAAACACCATATATTTT	CASSSDSGNTIYF
TRBV5-1	16	NA	NA	TRBJ2-3	TGCGCCAGCAGCTTGGGGAGCCCCACCGGCACAGATACGCAGTATTTT	CASSLGSPTGTDTQYF
TRBV7-9	15	many	TRBD1	TRBJ2-1	TGTGCCAGCAGCTACAGGGGGACTCTCGACAATGAGCAGTTCTTC	CASSYRGTLDNEQFF
TRBV10-1	14	NA	TRBD1	TRBJ1-2	TGCGCCAGCAGCTGGACAGGTGGCCTCTATGGCTACACCTTC	CASSWTGGLYGYTF
TRBV7-9	15	once	NA	TRBJ1-1	TGTGCCAGCAGCTTAAGTTCGTCAGGGAGGGCTGAAGCTTTCTTT	CASSLSSSGRAEAFF
TRBV7-2	15	NA	NA	TRBJ2-3	TGTGCCAGCAGCTTAGCGGGAGGCCGGAGAGATACGCAGTATTTT	CASSLAGGRRDTQYF
TRBV19	14	NA	NA	TRBJ1-2	TGTGCCAGTAGTATACGGACACGAGAAAACGGCTACACCTTC	CASSIRTRENGYTF
TRBV15	14	NA	TRBD1	TRBJ2-5	TGTGCCACCAGCAAGGACAGGGGTCAAGAGACCCAGTACTTC	CATSKDRGQETQYF
TRBV27	15	NA	NA	TRBJ2-1	TGTGCCAGCAGCACCAGCGGGCGGACCTACAATGAGCAGTTCTTC	CASSTSGRTYNEQFF
TRBV11-1	13	once	NA	TRBJ1-1	TGTGCCAGCAGCCCCCACAGTGAGCCAGTGGCTTTCTTT	CASSPHSEPVAFF
TRBV2	15	NA	TRBD2	TRBJ2-1	TGTGCCAGCAGCGCCCTGGGACTAGCGGCAGGGGAGCAGTTCTTC	CASSALGLAAGEQFF
TRBV9	17	once	TRBD2	TRBJ2-1	TGTGCCAGCAGCACCTCTGGGGAGGCTAGCGGGAGCAATGAGCAGTTCTTC	CASSTSGEASGSNEQFF
TRBV27	15	NA	NA	TRBJ1-4	TGTGCCAGCAGTTCTCAGGGGTTATTTAATGAAAAACTGTTTTTT	CASSSQGLFNEKLFF
TRBV12-3/TRBV12-4	13	NA	NA	TRBJ2-3	TGTGCCAGCAGTCCCCAATTGGCGGCCTCGCAGTATTTT	CASSPQLAASQYF
TRBV11-1	16	few	NA	TRBJ2-2	TGTGCCAGCAGCCCCCAGGGAAGGGCGAACACCGGGGAGCTGTTTTTT	CASSPQGRANTGELFF
TRBV29-1	11	once	NA	TRBJ2-7	TGCAGCGTTGGCGGGTACTACGAGCAGTACTTC	CSVGGYYEQYF
TRBV5-1	16	NA	TRBD2	TRBJ2-5	TGCGCCAGCAGCTTGGGTCGGGGGGGCAATAAGGAGACCCAGTACTTC	CASSLGRGGNKETQYF
TRBV14	14	NA	NA	TRBJ1-2	TGTGCCAGCAGCCAAGACTGGACAGTCTCTGGCTACACCTTC	CASSQDWTVSGYTF
TRBV7-9	15	NA	NA	TRBJ1-1	TGTGCCAGCAGCTTATTGTCAGGGATTAACACTGAAGCTTTCTTT	CASSLLSGINTEAFF
TRBV10-3	16	NA	TRBD1	TRBJ2-2	TGTGCCATCAGTGACTCGCGGACAGGGCATACCGGGGAGCTGTTTTTT	CAISDSRTGHTGELFF
TRBV21-1	18	NA	NA	TRBJ1-2	TGTGCCAGCAGCGAAATTTACTCAGTCAGGGGGCTAGACTATGGCTACACCTTC	CASSEIYSVRGLDYGYTF
TRBV4-1	16	few	NA	TRBJ1-2	TGCGCCAGCAGCCACAAGAGCCGGGACACAAAGGATGGCTACACCTTC	CASSHKSRDTKDGYTF
TRBV7-8	13	NA	TRBD1	TRBJ1-2	TGTGCCAGCAGCTCGGGACAGGCGGGCGGCTACACCTTC	CASSSGQAGGYTF